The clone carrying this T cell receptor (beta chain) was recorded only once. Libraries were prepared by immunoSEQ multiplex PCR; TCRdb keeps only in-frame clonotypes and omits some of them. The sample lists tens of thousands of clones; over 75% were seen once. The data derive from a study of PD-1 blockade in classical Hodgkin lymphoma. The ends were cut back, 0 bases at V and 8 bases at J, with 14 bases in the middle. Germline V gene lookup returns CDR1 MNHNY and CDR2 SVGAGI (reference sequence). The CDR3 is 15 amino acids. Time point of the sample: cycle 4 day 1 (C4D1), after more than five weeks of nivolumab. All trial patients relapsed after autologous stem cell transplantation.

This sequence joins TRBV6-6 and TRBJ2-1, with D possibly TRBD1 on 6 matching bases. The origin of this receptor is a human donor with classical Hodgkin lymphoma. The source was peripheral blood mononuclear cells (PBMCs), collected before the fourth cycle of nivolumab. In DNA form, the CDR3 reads TGTGCCAGCAGTTACTCTGGGACATCCCCCGATGAGCAGTTCTTC. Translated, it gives CASSYSGTSPDEQFF.